One T cell receptor beta chain is described in this entry. Its target is not known. The CDR3 contains 14 residues. Naive CD8+ T cells had a CD45RO-CCR7+CD27+CD95- phenotype. This entry is derived from a study of CXCR3-negative and CXCR3-positive naive CD8 T cells. Whole-study findings and limits: Whereas both naive subsets had comparably high diversity, memory CD8+ cells had much lower diversity.

Libraries of TRB cDNA were made by 5' RACE and carried UMIs. TCRdb reworked the 5' RACE reads into one entry per CDR3 protein, no DNA. The listing contains about 45,000 distinct CDR3 sequences. This sequence was found in a human donor in good health. Some clones in this sample may be carry-over from other donors' samples. The sample was naive CXCR3- CD8+ T cells from blood. As for subset: CD45RO-CCR7+CD27+CD95- naive CD8+ T cells lacking CXCR3 (TNR3-). This rearrangement joins TRBV23-1 to TRBJ1-2. Being an ORF, TRBV23-1 has a function that is uncertain. CDR3 sequence reads: CASLEGKWRYGYTF.